Described below is a single TCR beta chain sequence and its context. Germline V gene data show CDR1 as SGHRS and CDR2 as YFSETQ. V lost 1 base and J lost 0, with 4 bases in between. This CDR3 has 14 amino acids. Here immunoSEQ multiplex PCR was the method, and the copy in TCRdb shows in-frame clones only, minus some. Of roughly 200,000 clones listed, 89% are singletons. The record originates from a study of blood T cell repertoires in COVID-19. The V and J genes are TRBV5-1 and TRBJ1-4; D is unresolved. This receptor was obtained from a man in his forties with acute or convalescent COVID-19. The source material was peripheral blood. CDR3 DNA: TGCGCCAGCAGCTTGACAACAACTAATGAAAAACTGTTTTTT. Amino acids: CASSLTTTNEKLFF.